The rows below give T cell receptor beta chains drawn from one sample of a study of Graves' ophthalmopathy and Graves' hyperthyroidism. TCRdb fed the multiplex PCR reads into MiXCR, producing one record per CDR3 protein. Of under 350,000 distinct CDR3 sequences in the sample, roughly 16% are singletons; the top ten hold 10% to 15%. Specimen: peripheral blood. The receptors shown here come from an adult man with Graves' ophthalmopathy. Both conserved end residues are part of each CDR3. D genes are given only for firm matches. Not all rows give a size; the values are once, few, many and, for expanded clones, a class.

>TRBV20-1|TRBJ1-2|TRBD1|many
TGCAGTGCTAATCTTGGGGGACAGGGTATGGTTGGCTACACCTTC
CSANLGGQGMVGYTF
>TRBV6-1|TRBJ1-5|TRBD1|many
TGTGCCAGCAGTGAGGGACAGCATAATCAGCCCCAGCATTTT
CASSEGQHNQPQHF
>TRBV3-1|TRBJ2-5|.|many
TGTGCCAGCAGAGTTGTCGGGTTATCGGGAGAGACCCAGTACTTC
CASRVVGLSGETQYF
>TRBV6-4|TRBJ1-2|TRBD1|.
TGTGCCAGCAGGGAGACAGGGCGGTTAGAGGATGGCTACACCTTC
CASRETGRLEDGYTF
>TRBV20-1|TRBJ1-1|.|many
TGCAGTGCTGACTCCGGGGCAACTATGAACACTGAAGCTTTCTTT
CSADSGATMNTEAFF
>TRBV12-3/TRBV12-4|TRBJ1-2|.|many
TGTGCCAGCAGGGGAATTCCGGGACATAACTATGGCTACACCTTC
CASRGIPGHNYGYTF
>TRBV7-2|TRBJ1-6|.|many
TGTGCCAGCAGCTTAATTCCAGGGTTAGCTAATTCACCCCTCCACTTT
CASSLIPGLANSPLHF
>TRBV27|TRBJ2-7|.|many
TGTGCCAGCGGTTTAAACGGCTACGAGCAGTACTTC
CASGLNGYEQYF
>TRBV25-1|TRBJ2-2|.|many
TGTGCCAGCAGTGATATGGGGGTAGACACCGGGGAGCTGTTTTTT
CASSDMGVDTGELFF
>TRBV5-1|TRBJ2-2|TRBD2|.
TGCGCCAGCAGCACAGGACTGCTAGCGGGAGGGCCGAAACCCGGGGAGCTGTTTTTT
CASSTGLLAGGPKPGELFF
>TRBV27|TRBJ2-7|TRBD2|many
TGTGCCAGCAGTTTCTCTAGCGGGAGGAGCTCCTACGAGCAGTACTTC
CASSFSSGRSSYEQYF
>TRBV11-2|TRBJ1-1|.|many
TGTGCCAGCAGCGCCCATTATTCGTTGGACACTGAAGCTTTCTTT
CASSAHYSLDTEAFF
>TRBV5-1|TRBJ2-7|.|many
TGCGCCAGCAGCTTGGCGGGTCTGGACGAGCAGTACTTC
CASSLAGLDEQYF
>TRBV10-3|TRBJ2-5|TRBD2|many
TGTGCCATCAGAGGGACTAGCGAAGAGACCCAGTACTTC
CAIRGTSEETQYF
>TRBV12-3/TRBV12-4|TRBJ1-1|.|many
TGTGCCAGCAGTCCCGGGGGAGGGGCGCGTTTAGCTTTCTTT
CASSPGGGARLAFF
>TRBV11-2|TRBJ1-2|.|many
TGTGCCAGCAGCTTAGATATCAGCTATGGCTACACCTTC
CASSLDISYGYTF
>TRBV20-1|TRBJ2-7|.|many
TGCAGTGCTAGACGGACCCCCCAAACCTACGAGCAGTACTTC
CSARRTPQTYEQYF
>TRBV12-3/TRBV12-4|TRBJ1-2|.|.
TGTGCCAGCAGTCAAACAGCCTATGGCTACACCTTC
CASSQTAYGYTF